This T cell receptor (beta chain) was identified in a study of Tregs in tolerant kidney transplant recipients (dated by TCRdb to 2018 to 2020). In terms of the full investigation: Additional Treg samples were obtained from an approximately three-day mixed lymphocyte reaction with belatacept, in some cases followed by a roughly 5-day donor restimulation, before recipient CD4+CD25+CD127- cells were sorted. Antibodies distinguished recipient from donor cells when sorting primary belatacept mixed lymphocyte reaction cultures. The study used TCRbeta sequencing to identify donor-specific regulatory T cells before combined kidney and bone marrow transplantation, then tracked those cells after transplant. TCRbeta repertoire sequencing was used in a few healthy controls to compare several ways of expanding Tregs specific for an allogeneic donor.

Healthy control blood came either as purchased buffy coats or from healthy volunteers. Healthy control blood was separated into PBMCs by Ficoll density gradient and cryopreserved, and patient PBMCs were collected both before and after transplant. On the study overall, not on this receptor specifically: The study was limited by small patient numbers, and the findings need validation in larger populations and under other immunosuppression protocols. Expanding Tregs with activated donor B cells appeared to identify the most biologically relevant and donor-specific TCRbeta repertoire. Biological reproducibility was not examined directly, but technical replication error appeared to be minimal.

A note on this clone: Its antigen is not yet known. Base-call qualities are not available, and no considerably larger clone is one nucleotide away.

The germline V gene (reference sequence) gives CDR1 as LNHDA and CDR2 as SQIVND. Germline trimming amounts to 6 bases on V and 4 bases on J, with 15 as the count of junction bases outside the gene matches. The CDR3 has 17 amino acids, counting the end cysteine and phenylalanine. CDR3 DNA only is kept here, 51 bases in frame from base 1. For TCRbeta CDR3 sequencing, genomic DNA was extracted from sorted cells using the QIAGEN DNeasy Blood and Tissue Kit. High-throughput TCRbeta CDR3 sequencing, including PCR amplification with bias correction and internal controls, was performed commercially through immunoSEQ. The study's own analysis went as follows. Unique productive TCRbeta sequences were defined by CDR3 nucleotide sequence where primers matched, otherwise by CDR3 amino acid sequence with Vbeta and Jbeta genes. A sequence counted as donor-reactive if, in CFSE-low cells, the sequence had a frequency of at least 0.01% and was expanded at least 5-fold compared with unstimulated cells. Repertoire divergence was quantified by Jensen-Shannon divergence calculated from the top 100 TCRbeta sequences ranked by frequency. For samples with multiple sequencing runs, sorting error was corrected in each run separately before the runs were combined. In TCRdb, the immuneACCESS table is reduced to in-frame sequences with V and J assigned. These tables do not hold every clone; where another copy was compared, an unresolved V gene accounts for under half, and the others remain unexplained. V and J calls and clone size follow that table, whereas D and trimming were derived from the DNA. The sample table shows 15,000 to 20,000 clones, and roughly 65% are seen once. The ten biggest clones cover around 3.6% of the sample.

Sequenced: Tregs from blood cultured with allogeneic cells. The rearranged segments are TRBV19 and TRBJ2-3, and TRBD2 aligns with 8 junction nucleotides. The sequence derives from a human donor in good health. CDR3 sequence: CASSTRGGGRLADTQYF. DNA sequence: TGTGCCAGTAGCACAAGGGGGGGCGGGAGGTTGGCAGATACGCAGTATTTT.